These 8 T cell receptor beta chains were sequenced from one sample in a study of blood T cell repertoires in COVID-19. TCRdb's table, derived via immunoSEQ multiplex PCR, lists solely in-frame clones and lacks some. The sample shows some 48,000 clones, 65% to 90% of them seen only once. The sample taken for sequencing was peripheral blood. These receptors were obtained from a human donor in a cohort sampled during active COVID-19.

The chain joins TRBV7-2 to TRBJ1-1, with 8 positions matching TRBD1. Per germline, CDR1 SGHTA and CDR2 FQGNSA. The CDR3 loop spans 13 amino acids. The V and J ends lost 1 base and 5 bases, in that order; junction bases with no gene match: 0. The CDR3 nucleotides are TGTGCCAGCAGCTTAGGACAGGGGACTGAAGCTTTCTTT. Translated: CASSLGQGTEAFF.

The chain is built from TRBV12-3 or TRBV12-4 and TRBJ2-7; the match to TRBD2 covers 8 bases. The V and J ends lost 3 bases and 6 bases, in that order; junction bases with no gene match: 4. This CDR3 has 13 amino acids. In nucleotides, the CDR3 is TGTGCCAGCAGTTTGGAGGGGACTAGCGAGCAGTACTTC. Translating it yields CASSLEGTSEQYF.

This clone has only a few counts. The chain couples TRBV6-2 or TRBV6-3 to TRBJ2-2; TRBD1 might be the D (5 bases). The CDR3 is 16 residues long. V lost 2 bases and J lost 2, with 12 bases in between. The germline gives CDR1 MNHEY, CDR2 SVGEGT. This chain's CDR3 is CASSYLGEPNTGELFF. The CDR3 DNA is TGTGCCAGCAGTTACCTAGGGGAACCTAACACCGGGGAGCTGTTTTTT.

This rearrangement joins TRBV2 to TRBJ2-5, with 9 nucleotides matching TRBD1. The CDR3 has 14 amino acids. Germline CDR1 and CDR2: SNHLY and FYNNEI. The ends lost 6 bases at V and 2 bases at J; junction bases unmatched: 4. Here the CDR3 reads CASRTGGRQETQYF. For the CDR3, the DNA is TGTGCCAGCAGGACAGGGGGAAGGCAAGAGACCCAGTACTTC.

This sequence joins TRBV6-5 and TRBJ1-5, with D unresolved. In germline, CDR1 is MNHEY, CDR2 SVGAGI. The CDR3 consists of 14 residues. V lost 5 bases, J lost 2 bases, and 10 bases lay in between. The DNA for the CDR3 is TGTGCCAGCAGTCGGGTCCCAGGCAATCAGCCCCAGCATTTT. It yields the protein CASSRVPGNQPQHF.

This chain connects TRBV5-6 to TRBJ2-2; 16 bases agree with TRBD2. Germline CDR1 reads SGHDT; CDR2 reads YYEEEE. The CDR3 has 19 residues. V lost 4 bases, J lost 5 bases, and 11 bases stayed unmatched. The chain's CDR3 is CASSPSGLAGGPGTGELFF. The CDR3 nucleotides read TGTGCCAGCAGCCCCTCGGGACTAGCGGGAGGGCCTGGGACCGGGGAGCTGTTTTTT.

V is TRBV28 and J is TRBJ2-7; 9 nucleotides match TRBD2. J was trimmed by 6 bases and V by 5 bases; bases with no gene match: 11. The CDR3 has 15 amino acids. CDR1 MDHEN and CDR2 SYDVKM come from the germline V gene. CDR3 DNA sequence: TGTGCCAGCAGTCCTCCGAGACTAGCGGTTGGCGAGCAGTACTTC. It codes for CASSPPRLAVGEQYF.

CDR3 sequence reads: CASNLLRDSPYEQYF. The CDR3 bases are TGTGCCAGCAACCTCCTCCGGGACAGCCCCTACGAGCAGTACTTC. The chain joins TRBV6-6 to TRBJ2-7; TRBD1 agrees at 7 bases. V trimming: 7 bases; J trimming: 2 bases; junction bases outside the gene matches: 11. This CDR3 region has 15 residues. Germline loops: CDR1 MNHNY, CDR2 SVGAGI (reference sequence).